This T cell receptor beta chain was obtained from a study of blood T cell repertoires in COVID-19. About the research overall: From T cells, B-cell-depleted T cells, or PBMCs came the material, which was cDNA or gDNA.

Participants came from roughly 23 US areas, aged about 18 to 95 years. Donors were grouped by their self-reported clinical history. Resolution of symptoms, clearance, or two negative PCRs was present in recovered Cohort 3 donors. TCRdb keeps only in-frame clones here, not all; method: immunoSEQ multiplex PCR. Of approximately 470,000 clones in the sample, roughly 87% were seen once. The CDR3 runs to 14 residues. Trimming took 2 bases from V and 2 from J, leaving 12 bases between them. The germline gives CDR1 GTSNPN, CDR2 SVGIG (reference sequence). V and J are TRBV30 and TRBJ2-5; D perhaps matches TRBD2 (5 bases). Sequencing used PBMCs or T cells enriched from blood (not recorded which). The sequence was collected from a woman between 18 and 29 years old who had recovered from COVID-19. CDR3 in amino acids: CAWSSGFGQETQYF. The CDR3 DNA sequence: TGTGCCTGGAGTTCGGGATTTGGGCAAGAGACCCAGTACTTC.